The text below deals with one T cell receptor (beta chain). The antigen is undetermined. V lost 5 bases to trimming and J lost 5 bases, with 15 bases between them. The germline V gene has CDR1 PRHDT and CDR2 FYEKMQ (reference sequence). The CDR3 sequence is 15 residues long. Profiling relied on immunoSEQ multiplex PCR, and the TCRdb table lists in-frame clones only, not all of them. This sample has more than 95,000 clones; approximately 90% occur once, and the top ten carry 4%. These data come from a study of cytomegalovirus exposure and HLA in healthy donors. Study-level points and caveats: Rare TCR sequences dominated, though some public TCRs recurred in many donors.

Sequencing was carried out using PBMCs. The sequence came from a woman younger than 30 in good health and CMV-seropositive. The chain links TRBV13 to TRBJ2-2; no clear D gene. The CDR3 protein is CASSRTPDTTGELFF. In DNA, the CDR3 is TGTGCCAGCAGCCGAACCCCAGATACGACCGGGGAGCTGTTTTTT.